Described below is a single T cell receptor beta chain sequence and its context. As for time point: blood at routine non-recurrence follow-up after resection. The V segment lost 7 bases and the J segment 6 bases; nucleotides outside the gene matches: 6. The CDR3 consists of 14 residues. In germline, CDR1 is SGHNT, CDR2 YENEEA. The sample belongs to a study of spatial heterogeneity in lung cancer. TCRdb passed the 5' RACE reads through MiXCR, listing each CDR3 protein once. The sample includes 110,000 or so distinct CDR3 sequences, approximately 11% of them seen just once. The chain carries TRBV11-3 and TRBJ2-1, with 10 bases identical to TRBD2. The sample in question was PBMCs, obtained at follow-up. The clonotype originates from a female donor with early-stage non-small cell lung cancer. CDR3 loop: CASNLAGVTNEQFF. The CDR3 DNA sequence: TGTGCCAGCAATCTAGCGGGAGTTACCAATGAGCAGTTCTTC.